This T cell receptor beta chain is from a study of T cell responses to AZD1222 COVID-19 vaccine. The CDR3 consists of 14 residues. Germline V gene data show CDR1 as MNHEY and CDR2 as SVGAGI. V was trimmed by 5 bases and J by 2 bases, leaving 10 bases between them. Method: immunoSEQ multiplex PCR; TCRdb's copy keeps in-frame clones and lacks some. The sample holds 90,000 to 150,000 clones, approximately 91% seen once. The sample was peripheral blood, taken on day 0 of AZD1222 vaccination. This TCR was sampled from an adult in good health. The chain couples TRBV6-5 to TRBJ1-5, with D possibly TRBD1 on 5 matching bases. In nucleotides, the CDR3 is TGTGCCAGCAGTAATGGGGCCGGCAATCAGCCCCAGCATTTT. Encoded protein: CASSNGAGNQPQHF.